Following are 5 T cell receptor beta chains from one sample sequenced in a study of T-cell memory formation after mild COVID-19 (dated by TCRdb to the early 2020s). The library relied on 5' RACE. These reads were obtained on an Illumina NovaSeq 6000. TCRdb reworked the public reads: Q25 trimming with fastp, MiXCR clone assembly, productive beta chains retained. All rows with the same CDR3 protein become a single entry with the most common DNA and genes. This sample gives 410,000 or so distinct CDR3 sequences in total; 23% of them show up just once. The top ten clones comprise 13% of the sample. Sequenced material: PBMCs or a T cell subset sorted from them (not recorded which). These TCRs come from an adult woman who had mild COVID-19 (a few samples of this study predate the infection). The sample titles of this study are shuffled in the database, so cell type and time point are left out; the donor was told from shared clones.

The rearrangement uses TRBV5-1 and TRBJ2-2; 9 nucleotides line up with TRBD1. The V segment lost 2 bases and the J segment 4 bases; nucleotides outside the gene matches: 6. The CDR3 consists of 16 residues. Germline lookup yields CDR1 SGHRS and CDR2 YFSETQ. CDR3 nucleotide sequence: TGCGCCAGCAGCTTCCGACAGGGGGGTAGCACCGGGGAGCTGTTTTTT. Protein: CASSFRQGGSTGELFF.

Only a few counts were recorded for this clonotype. The CDR3 nucleotides read TGCAGTGCTAGTCCGGGGAACACCGGGGAGCTGTTTTTT. Translated: CSASPGNTGELFF. The chain joins TRBV20-1 to TRBJ2-2; D uncertain. This CDR3 is built from 13 residues. Germline loops: CDR1 DFQATT, CDR2 SNEGSKA (reference sequence). The ends were cut back, 3 bases at V and 1 base at J, with 6 bases in the middle.

The chain combines TRBV3-1 with TRBJ2-7, with TRBD2 matching over 7 bases. The length of the CDR3 is 17 residues. Germline CDR1 LGHDT, CDR2 YNNKEL (reference sequence). V shed 0 bases, J shed 7 bases, and the junction held 15 bases outside the gene matches. The CDR3 sequence: CASSQDHLAGDYVEQYF. CDR3 nucleotide sequence: TGTGCCAGCAGCCAAGACCACCTCGCGGGGGACTACGTTGAGCAGTACTTC.

The chain uses TRBV5-1 and TRBJ2-4, with 11 bases lining up with TRBD1. This CDR3 is 17 amino acids long. Germline assignment: CDR1 SGHRS and CDR2 YFSETQ. The junction had 11 bases not matched to a gene; V was cut back by 1 base and J by 8 bases. The CDR3 bases are TGCGCCAGCAGCTTGAGGGGATCCGGGACAGGGGGATACATTCAGTACTTC. It specifies CASSLRGSGTGGYIQYF.

Points on this clonotype: Being one base from a much bigger clone, this may be a read error. Because it lacks the conserved phenylalanine or tryptophan at the end, this CDR3 is likely a read error. Written as DNA, the CDR3 is TGTGCCAGCAGCTTAGCGTTAAGAGATGAGCAGTTCTTA. Translating gives CASSLALRDEQFL. The chain combines TRBV11-1 with TRBJ2-1, with D unresolved. Germline values: CDR1 SGHAT, CDR2 FQDESV (reference sequence). CDR3 length: 13 amino acids. Trimming left V 0 bases short and J 8 bases short, with 8 bases between.